A single sample gave rise to the 14 T cell receptor beta chains below, sequenced in a study of blood T cell repertoires in COVID-19. The method was immunoSEQ multiplex PCR; TCRdb's version includes in-frame clones alone and lacks a portion of them. The data contain about 330,000 clones, around 89% of them singletons. Sequenced: peripheral blood. Receptor source: a man aged 18 to 29 who had recovered from COVID-19.

The sample holds one count of this clone. The V call is TRBV12-5, the J call TRBJ1-1; 11 bases map to TRBD1. The germline gives CDR1 LGHNT, CDR2 FRNRAP. V lost 5 bases and J lost 2; bases outside the gene matches: 4. The CDR3 has 15 residues. CDR3 nucleotides: TGTGCTAGTGGTCCCGGACAGGGGGCAAACACTGAAGCTTTCTTT. It specifies CASGPGQGANTEAFF.

The rearrangement joins TRBV7-9 to TRBJ2-3, with TRBD1 matching 8 bases. The CDR3 runs to 19 residues. V trimming: 5 bases; J trimming: 4 bases; junction bases outside the gene matches: 20. CDR1 is SEHNR, CDR2 FQNEAQ, per germline (reference sequence). CDR3 loop: CASSTGAVRTGRLPDTQYF. The CDR3 DNA reads TGTGCCAGCAGCACGGGGGCTGTAAGGACAGGGCGTCTCCCAGATACGCAGTATTTT.

Comment on this clone: Other DNA sequences in this sample translate to the same CDR3. The genes are TRBV27 and TRBJ1-2; 8 bases match TRBD1. J was trimmed by 6 bases and V by 3 bases; bases with no gene match: 3. Germline V gene sequence: CDR1 MNHEY, CDR2 SMNVEV (reference sequence). CDR3 length equals 13 residues. Here the CDR3 reads CASSFGQGNGYTF. DNA for the CDR3: TGTGCCAGCAGTTTCGGACAGGGCAATGGCTACACCTTC.

The chain joins TRBV12-3 or TRBV12-4 to TRBJ2-1; a possible D gene is TRBD2 (7 bases). The CDR3 is made up of 13 amino acids. Trimming stripped 3 bases from V and 6 bases from J, with 9 bases between. CDR3 coding DNA: TGTGCCAGCAGTTTCGGGGGGCCCAATGAGCAGTTCTTC. Translated: CASSFGGPNEQFF.

This sequence joins TRBV18 and TRBJ2-1, with 10 bases identical to TRBD1. The CDR3 is 13 amino acids. V trimming: 3 bases; J trimming: 14 bases; junction bases outside the gene matches: 7. CDR1 and CDR2 (germline): KGHSH, LQKENI. CDR3 nucleotide sequence: TGTGCCAGCTCACCGGCCGCCGGGACAGGGGAGTTCTTC. It translates to CASSPAAGTGEFF.

The genes are TRBV7-9 and TRBJ2-1, with 9 bases aligning to TRBD1. The CDR3 covers 18 residues. Trimming cost V 2 bases and J 4 bases; bases outside gene matches: 12. From germline, CDR1 is SEHNR and CDR2 FQNEAQ (reference sequence). This chain's CDR3 is CASSLLRPRDRAYNEQFF. CDR3 bases: TGTGCCAGCAGCTTACTACGACCCCGGGACAGGGCGTACAATGAGCAGTTCTTC.

There are a few counts of this clone. The genes are TRBV11-2 and TRBJ2-7, with D hard to call. From germline, CDR1 is SGHAT and CDR2 FQNNGV. CDR3 length: 16 amino acids. V was trimmed by 1 base and J by 0 bases, leaving 13 bases between them. The CDR3: CASSLGVQSLSYEQYF. In DNA, the CDR3 is TGTGCCAGCAGCTTAGGAGTACAGTCCCTCTCCTACGAGCAGTACTTC.

This chain uses TRBV27 with TRBJ2-5; 16 nucleotides agree with TRBD2. The V segment lost 5 bases and the J segment 5 bases; nucleotides outside the gene matches: 20. CDR1 is MNHEY and CDR2 is SMNVEV in the germline V gene (reference sequence). CDR3 length: 21 residues. CDR3 DNA: TGTGCCAGCAGTCCCCAATATTATCCGGGACTAGCGGGAGGGGGGGTGGAGACCCAGTACTTC. Amino acid sequence: CASSPQYYPGLAGGGVETQYF.

This clone was found once. The rearrangement links TRBV5-1 to TRBJ2-7, with 8 bases that match TRBD2. V shed 0 bases, J shed 0 bases, and the junction held 8 bases outside the gene matches. Germline lookup yields CDR1 SGHRS and CDR2 YFSETQ. The CDR3 covers 17 residues. CDR3 sequence reads: CASSLGAGAFLSYEQYF. In nucleotides, the CDR3 is TGCGCCAGCAGCTTGGGAGCGGGAGCCTTTCTCTCCTACGAGCAGTACTTC.

The chain has TRBV27 and TRBJ2-3; 7 nucleotides match TRBD2. Unmatched junction bases numbered 11, after V lost 6 bases and J lost 5 bases. Germline CDR1 is MNHEY and CDR2 is SMNVEV (reference sequence). The CDR3 has 15 amino acids. CDR3 nucleotide sequence: TGTGCCAGCAGGACAGATGGGGGGGGGATAGATACGCAGTATTTT. Translation gives CASRTDGGGIDTQYF.

V gene TRBV27 combines with J gene TRBJ2-2, with TRBD2 matching 8 bases. Germline V gives CDR1 MNHEY, CDR2 SMNVEV (reference sequence). Losses at the gene ends were 6 bases for V and 7 bases for J; bases not matched to a gene: 4. The CDR3 runs 13 residues. The CDR3 nucleotides are TGTGCCAGCAGAACGGGGGGGCTCGGGGAGCTGTTTTTT. Translation gives CASRTGGLGELFF.

The chain uses TRBV5-1 and TRBJ2-3; TRBD1 aligns across 9 bases. V lost 9 bases, J lost 3 bases, and 5 bases stayed unmatched. Germline V lookup: CDR1 SGHRS, CDR2 YFSETQ. This CDR3 spans 13 amino acids. The DNA of the CDR3 is TGCGCCACCGGGACAGGGAGGACAGATACGCAGTATTTT. It specifies CATGTGRTDTQYF.

The chain couples TRBV15 to TRBJ2-2; maybe TRBD2 (6 bases). V was pared by 1 base and J by 4 bases, with 10 bases between. CDR3 length: 15 amino acids. The germline V gene encodes CDR1 LNHNV and CDR2 YYDKDF (reference sequence). CDR3 coding DNA: TGTGCCACCAGCAGAGTTTACGGGGGCACCGGGGAGCTGTTTTTT. The encoded protein is CATSRVYGGTGELFF.

This sequence joins TRBV5-1 and TRBJ2-7; 12 positions match TRBD2. The trim removed 0 bases at V and 2 bases at J, leaving 3 bases unmatched. The germline gives CDR1 SGHRS, CDR2 YFSETQ. This CDR3 is 16 amino acids long. CDR3 DNA: TGCGCCAGCAGCTTGGCCGGACTAGCGGGGACCTACGAGCAGTACTTC. Translated: CASSLAGLAGTYEQYF. The full variable domain, rest sourced from reference TRBV5-1 and TRBJ2-7, is KAGVTQTPRYLIKTRGQQVTLSCSPISGHRSVSWYQQTPGQGLQFLFEYFSETQRNKGNFPGRFSGRQFSNSRSEMNVSTLELGDSALYLCASSLAGLAGTYEQYFGPGTRLTVT.